The following is a TCR beta chain sequence with its context. This specimen belongs to a study of blood T cell repertoires in COVID-19. Per the study methods: Amplification of reference gene primers was used by the study to estimate nucleated cell counts. Profiled with immunoSEQ multiplex PCR; TCRdb holds only in-frame clones, not every one. That table gives V, J and clone size, and the DNA gave D and trimming. Here the sample spans about 250,000 clones, 65% to 90% being singletons. Specimen: PBMCs or T cells enriched from blood (not recorded which). The source of this sequence is a woman between 50 and 59 years old with acute COVID-19.

The CDR3: CASSSDRVGEKLFF. The CDR3 nucleotides are TGTGCCAGCAGCTCGGACAGGGTCGGCGAAAAACTGTTTTTT. This chain uses TRBV7-8 with TRBJ1-4; 8 nucleotides line up with TRBD1. Trimming took 4 bases from V and 8 from J; bases not matched to a gene: 6. Germline assignment: CDR1 SGHVS and CDR2 FQNEAQ. This CDR3 region has 14 residues.